A single sample is the source of the 5 T cell receptor beta chains below, sequenced in a study of T cells in Graves' hyperthyroidism and ophthalmopathy. Amplification of TCR beta CDR3 regions was performed using RNA transcripts as template. Primed by the HTBI set, a first-round RT-PCR was run on the TCR CDR3. TCRdb fed the multiplex PCR reads into MiXCR, producing one record per CDR3 protein. The profile shows some 350,000 distinct CDR3 sequences, roughly 14% of them singletons. The sequenced material came from blood. The receptors here all came from a woman between 18 and 29 years old with Graves' hyperthyroidism that later progressed to Graves' ophthalmopathy.

V gene TRBV4-1 combines with J gene TRBJ2-5; TRBD2 aligns across 12 bases. The CDR3 covers 20 residues. Germline CDR1 and CDR2: MGHRA and YSYEKL. V trimming: 1 base; J trimming: 5 bases; junction bases outside the gene matches: 17. The CDR3 sequence: CASSQVSGGLAGGPKETQYF. The DNA of the CDR3 is TGCGCCAGCAGCCAAGTCTCTGGTGGGCTAGCGGGAGGGCCGAAGGAGACCCAGTACTTC.

This clonotype appeared many times. V gene TRBV3-1 combines with J gene TRBJ2-7; 8 bases align to TRBD1. Trimming cost V 5 bases and J 0 bases; bases outside gene matches: 3. CDR3 length: 14 residues. Germline loops: CDR1 LGHDT, CDR2 YNNKEL (reference sequence). The CDR3 loop is CASSGTGRSYEQYF. The DNA for the CDR3 is TGTGCCAGCAGCGGGACAGGCCGCTCCTACGAGCAGTACTTC.

This clonotype was seen more than once but under ten times. V usage is TRBV25-1 and J usage is TRBJ2-7; 9 bases fit TRBD2. In germline, CDR1 is MGHDK, CDR2 SYGVNS. The V segment lost 7 bases and the J segment 3 bases; nucleotides outside the gene matches: 7. The CDR3 runs to 14 residues. The CDR3 DNA sequence: TGTGCCAGCATTCCTAGCGGGACATACTACGAGCAGTACTTC. Translation: CASIPSGTYYEQYF.

The sample holds many counts of this clonotype. This sequence joins TRBV20-1 and TRBJ2-5; D tentatively reads TRBD1 or TRBD2 (5 bases each). Per the germline V gene, CDR1 is DFQATT and CDR2 is SNEGSKA (reference sequence). The length of the CDR3 is 13 residues. The CDR3 DNA reads TGCTCCCCCCACGAGACAGCCTTGGGGGACCAGTACTTC. Amino acid sequence: CSPHETALGDQYF.

Details on this clonotype: A read error may be the cause here, since a much bigger clone is one base away. The chain has TRBV2 and TRBJ2-5; 8 bases fit TRBD1. Germline V gene sequence: CDR1 SNHLY, CDR2 FYNNEI. The CDR3 is made up of 14 amino acids. DNA for the CDR3: TGTGCCAGCAGCGGGACAGGCTGGGGGGAGATCCAGTACTTC. It specifies CASSGTGWGEIQYF.